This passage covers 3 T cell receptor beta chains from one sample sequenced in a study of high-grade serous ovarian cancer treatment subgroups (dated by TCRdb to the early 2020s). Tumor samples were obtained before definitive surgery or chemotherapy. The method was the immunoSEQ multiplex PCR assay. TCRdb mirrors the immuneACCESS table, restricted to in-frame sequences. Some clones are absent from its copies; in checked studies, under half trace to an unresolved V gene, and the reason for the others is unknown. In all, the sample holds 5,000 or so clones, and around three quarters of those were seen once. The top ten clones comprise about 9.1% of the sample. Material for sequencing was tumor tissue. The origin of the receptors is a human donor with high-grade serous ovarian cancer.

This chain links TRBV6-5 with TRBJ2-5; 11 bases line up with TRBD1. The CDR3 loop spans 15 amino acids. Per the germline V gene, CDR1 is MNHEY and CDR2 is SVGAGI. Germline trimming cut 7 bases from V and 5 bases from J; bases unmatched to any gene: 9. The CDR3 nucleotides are TGTGCCAGCAAGGTCCGGACAGGGGGCAGGGAGACCCAGTACTTC. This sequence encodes CASKVRTGGRETQYF.

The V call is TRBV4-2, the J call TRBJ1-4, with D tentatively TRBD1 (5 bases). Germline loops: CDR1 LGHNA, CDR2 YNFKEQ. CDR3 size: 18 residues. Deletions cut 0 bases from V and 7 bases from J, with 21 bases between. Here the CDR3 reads CASSQERAGTGGSEKLFF. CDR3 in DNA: TGTGCCAGCAGCCAAGAACGAGCCGGGACGGGGGGGAGTGAAAAACTGTTTTTT.

The chain's CDR3 is CASRRIPLSGNTIYF. The CDR3 nucleotides read TGTGCCAGTAGGAGGATACCTCTCTCTGGAAACACCATATATTTT. The J gene is TRBJ1-3, the V gene TRBV19; no clear D gene. This CDR3 spans 15 amino acids. V lost 6 bases to trimming and J lost 0 bases, with 12 bases between them. Germline V CDR1 and CDR2: LNHDA, SQIVND (reference sequence). The variable domain in full, completed from reference TRBV19 and TRBJ1-3, reads DGGITQSPKYLFRKEGQNVTLSCEQNLNHDAMYWYRQDPGQGLRLIYYSQIVNDFQKGDIAEGYSVSREKKESFPLTVTSAQKNPTAFYLCASRRIPLSGNTIYFGEGSWLTVV.